This T cell receptor (beta chain) was sequenced for a study of T-cell memory formation after mild COVID-19. General study points: Cross-reactive memory seemingly joined, as some responding clones were found in pre-infection memory.

This clonotype was seen more than once but under ten times. Its antigen is currently unknown. Germline values: CDR1 SGHVS, CDR2 FQNEAQ. The V end was cut by 5 bases, the J end by 9 bases, with 13 bases between. This CDR3 comprises 12 residues. TCRdb re-analysed the 5' RACE reads in MiXCR, keeping a single row per CDR3 protein. Of about 170,000 distinct CDR3 sequences in the sample, 10% to 15% are singletons; the top ten hold about 3.3%. This TCR derives from a man aged 18 to 30 who had mild COVID-19 (a few samples of this study predate the infection). Cell type and time point are not known. The chain combines TRBV7-8 with TRBJ2-5, with D maybe TRBD2 (5 bases). Sample: PBMCs or a T cell subset sorted from them (not recorded which). This CDR3 reads CASSPTRGSQYF. CDR3 nucleotides: TGTGCCAGCAGCCCCACTCGGGGTTCCCAGTACTTC.